These 18 T cell receptor beta chains share one sample of origin, sequenced in a study of vaccination effects on CD4 cells after COVID-19. These receptors lack a known antigen. Cells that had been cultured for 10 days were the source of isolated CD4+ T cells. As their vaccination, participants received two doses of either BNT162b2 or mRNA-1273. Using immunoSEQ multiplex PCR, the repertoire was profiled, and TCRdb retains in-frame clones only, with some absent. The sample carries about 73,000 clones, over 65% recorded once. The specimen was CD4+ T cells from PBMCs cultured without peptide, collected after COVID-19 vaccination. The receptor set was obtained from a human donor who received a COVID-19 vaccine.

V is TRBV7-2 and J is TRBJ2-3, with D hard to call. Germline V gene data show CDR1 as SGHTA and CDR2 as FQGNSA. This CDR3 is built from 13 residues. V was clipped by 7 bases and J by 2 bases, with 10 bases between them. In nucleotides, the CDR3 is TGTGCCAGCACCTATCGGATCACAGATACGCAGTATTTT. Protein sequence: CASTYRITDTQYF.

The CDR3 nucleotides are TGTGCCAGTAGTCGGCAAAGAGGGGGAACTAGTGATACGCAGTATTTT. Its protein is CASSRQRGGTSDTQYF. The gene calls are TRBV19 and TRBJ2-3, with TRBD1 as a possible D gene (6 bases). The CDR3 is 16 amino acids. Germline V gene sequence: CDR1 LNHDA, CDR2 SQIVND (reference sequence). V lost 5 bases and J lost 6, with 21 bases in between.

This chain links TRBV5-1 with TRBJ1-5; the D gene is possibly TRBD1 (6 bases). The CDR3 is 13 residues long. Germline-derived CDR1 and CDR2 are SGHRS and YFSETQ. V was pared by 2 bases and J by 5 bases, with 8 bases between. Written as DNA, the CDR3 is TGCGCCAGCAGCTTCAGGGGAGATCAGCCCCAGCATTTT. It specifies CASSFRGDQPQHF.

The rearrangement links TRBV19 to TRBJ1-5; D perhaps matches TRBD1 (5 bases). This CDR3 has 14 residues. CDR1 LNHDA and CDR2 SQIVND come from the germline V gene (reference sequence). V lost 8 bases and J 7 bases, leaving 18 bases between the germline ends. The CDR3 bases are TGTGCCAGTGCCCACCCTGGGGGGGGGCAGCCCCAGCATTTT. This codes for CASAHPGGGQPQHF.

A single count supports this clone. The chain's CDR3 is CASSQKTGINTGELFF. The CDR3 nucleotides are TGCGCCAGCAGCCAAAAAACAGGGATAAACACCGGGGAGCTGTTTTTT. The chain carries TRBV4-1 and TRBJ2-2; possibly TRBD1 for D (6 bases). Between the trimmed V and J ends, which lost 2 bases and 2 bases, there was a span of 12 bases. This CDR3 is built from 16 residues. CDR1 is MGHRA, CDR2 YSYEKL, per germline.

This clone was counted between two and nine times. The rearrangement uses TRBV6-5 and TRBJ1-6, with D unresolved. Between the trimmed V and J ends, which lost 0 bases and 8 bases, there was a span of 11 bases. This CDR3 contains 15 residues. Looked up from germline, CDR1 is MNHEY and CDR2 is SVGAGI. CDR3 DNA: TGTGCCAGCAGTTACTCTCATTTGCGAGATTCACCCCTCCACTTT. Protein: CASSYSHLRDSPLHF.

The chain employs TRBV19 and TRBJ2-5; TRBD1 is a possible D gene (6 bases). Trimming removed 4 bases at V and 5 bases at J, with 14 bases between. CDR1 and CDR2 from the germline V gene are LNHDA and SQIVND (reference sequence). CDR3 length equals 14 residues. The CDR3 here is CASSTTGYGETQYF. CDR3 in DNA: TGTGCCAGTAGTACTACAGGGTATGGGGAGACCCAGTACTTC. The full variable domain, completed using reference TRBV19 and TRBJ2-5, is DGGITQSPKYLFRKEGQNVTLSCEQNLNHDAMYWYRQDPGQGLRLIYYSQIVNDFQKGDIAEGYSVSREKKESFPLTVTSAQKNPTAFYLCASSTTGYGETQYFGPGTRLLVL.

The V and J genes are TRBV4-3 and TRBJ2-1; tentatively, D is TRBD1 or TRBD2 (6 bases each). Germline V gives CDR1 LGHNA, CDR2 YSLEER. V was clipped by 4 bases and J by 6 bases, with 19 bases between them. CDR3 length equals 16 residues. The CDR3 loop is CASSPWGEGGTNEQFF. CDR3 sequence (DNA): TGCGCCAGCAGCCCTTGGGGTGAGGGGGGAACCAATGAGCAGTTCTTC.

This sequence joins TRBV5-1 and TRBJ2-3; D call uncertain. The CDR3 length is 14 residues. CDR1 is SGHRS and CDR2 is YFSETQ in the germline V gene. V lost 2 bases and J 4 bases, leaving 11 bases between the germline ends. The CDR3 DNA reads as TGCGCCAGCAGCTTATCTAGTCTGTCAGATACGCAGTATTTT. Translation: CASSLSSLSDTQYF. The full variable domain, its missing parts supplied by reference TRBV5-1 and TRBJ2-3, is KAGVTQTPRYLIKTRGQQVTLSCSPISGHRSVSWYQQTPGQGLQFLFEYFSETQRNKGNFPGRFSGRQFSNSRSEMNVSTLELGDSALYLCASSLSSLSDTQYFGPGTRLTVL.

The CDR3 region has the DNA TGTGCCAGCAGCTTATTTAGAGGCCAGTACTTC. Protein: CASSLFRGQYF. The chain employs TRBV7-9 and TRBJ2-5; D ambiguous. Germline CDR1 is SEHNR and CDR2 is FQNEAQ (reference sequence). The ends were cut back, 2 bases at V and 10 bases at J, with 8 bases in the middle. The CDR3 contains 11 residues. The full variable domain, in which reference TRBV7-9 and TRBJ2-5 provide the parts outside the CDR3, is DTGVSQNPRHKITKRGQNVTFRCDPISEHNRLYWYRQTLGQGPEFLTYFQNEAQLEKSRLLSDRFSAERPKGSFSTLEIQRTEQGDSAMYLCASSLFRGQYFGPGTRLLVL.

The sample holds one count of this clone. This chain joins TRBV5-1 and TRBJ2-2; D is ambiguous. V was shortened by 7 bases and J by 4 bases, with 14 bases between the two germline ends. CDR3 length: 14 amino acids. Germline CDR1 reads SGHRS; CDR2 reads YFSETQ. CDR3 sequence: CASLDLPTTGELFF. The CDR3 nucleotides read TGCGCCAGCCTGGACCTTCCCACCACCGGGGAGCTGTTTTTT. Using reference TRBV5-1 and TRBJ2-2 for the parts outside the CDR3, the full variable domain is KAGVTQTPRYLIKTRGQQVTLSCSPISGHRSVSWYQQTPGQGLQFLFEYFSETQRNKGNFPGRFSGRQFSNSRSEMNVSTLELGDSALYLCASLDLPTTGELFFGEGSRLTVL.

The rearrangement joins TRBV20-1 to TRBJ1-6; D call uncertain. CDR1 and CDR2 from the germline V gene are DFQATT and SNEGSKA (reference sequence). The CDR3 consists of 14 residues. V lost 3 bases to trimming and J lost 8 bases, with 14 bases between them. The CDR3 region is CSASRRQSDSPLHF. DNA for the CDR3: TGCAGTGCTAGTCGAAGGCAATCCGATTCACCCCTCCACTTT.

V gene TRBV10-1 combines with J gene TRBJ1-3; D not certain. V gave up 11 bases and J gave up 0 bases, with 11 bases separating them. The CDR3 contains 13 residues. In germline, CDR1 is WNHNN, CDR2 SYGVQD (reference sequence). CDR3 bases: TGCGCCGCCCAAGGGTGCTCTGGAAACACCATATATTTT. This translates into CAAQGCSGNTIYF.

The genes are TRBV7-2 and TRBJ2-5; 8 bases agree with TRBD2. The CDR3 covers 17 residues. Germline CDR1 SGHTA, CDR2 FQGNSA. The V gene end was trimmed by 1 base and the J gene end by 6 bases; junction bases not matched to a gene: 13. DNA of the CDR3: TGTGCCAGCAGCTTAGATATGGCGGGGGGTATAGTGAAGACCCAGTACTTC. Protein sequence: CASSLDMAGGIVKTQYF.

The CDR3 bases are TGTGCCAGCAGGGGGACAGGGGCGTCTGCCAAAAACATTCAGTACTTC. Residues: CASRGTGASAKNIQYF. The rearrangement links TRBV2 to TRBJ2-4; 10 nucleotides align to TRBD1. Losses at the gene ends were 6 bases for V and 1 base for J; bases not matched to a gene: 6. Germline V gene lookup returns CDR1 SNHLY and CDR2 FYNNEI. The CDR3 consists of 16 residues.

The rearrangement uses TRBV28 and TRBJ2-7; 13 bases align to TRBD2. With V trimmed by 2 bases and J by 4 bases, 5 bases remained unmatched. CDR1 is MDHEN and CDR2 is SYDVKM in the germline V gene. This CDR3 comprises 16 residues. CDR3 region: CASSLGGTSGAYEQYV. DNA of the CDR3: TGTGCCAGCAGTTTAGGTGGGACTAGCGGGGCATACGAGCAGTACGTC.

The chain uses TRBV18 and TRBJ2-4, with D perhaps TRBD1 (6 bases). The CDR3 has 16 amino acids. Trimming pared 5 bases from V and 3 bases from J, leaving 17 bases between. CDR1 and CDR2 (germline): KGHSH, LQKENI. The DNA for the CDR3 is TGTGCCAGCTCAGCGAAACAGGGTTCGGGCAAAAACATTCAGTACTTC. As protein: CASSAKQGSGKNIQYF.

The chain uses TRBV6-2 or TRBV6-3 and TRBJ2-1; the D call may be TRBD1 or TRBD2 (6 bases each). The germline V gene encodes CDR1 MNHEY and CDR2 SVGEGT. CDR3 length: 15 amino acids. With 4 bases removed from V and 7 bases from J, the gap between germline ends came to 17 bases. The CDR3 region is CASSSGDWAENEQFF. The CDR3 DNA is TGTGCCAGCAGTTCAGGGGACTGGGCGGAAAATGAGCAGTTCTTC.